The clone carrying this TCR beta chain was observed many times. Antigen specificity is unknown. CDR1 and CDR2 (germline): MNHEY, SVGAGI. V was shortened by 0 bases and J by 4 bases, with 10 bases between the two germline ends. This CDR3 comprises 15 residues. Researchers amplified the TCR beta CDR3 regions from RNA transcripts. TCR CDR3 regions were first amplified by RT-PCR with HTBI primers. TCRdb used MiXCR to reprocess the multiplex PCR reads, holding one entry per CDR3 protein. There are around 250,000 distinct CDR3 sequences in the sample; about 15% occur only once, and roughly 15% lies in the top ten. This sample is drawn from a study of T cells in Graves' hyperthyroidism and ophthalmopathy. Study-wide results and limits: Blood also held most thyroid clonotypes expanded beyond 0.001. The model anticipated ophthalmopathy a median around six months pre-onset.

The chain has TRBV6-5 and TRBJ1-3; D uncertain. The sequenced sample consisted of blood. The clonotype comes from a woman aged 40-49 years with Graves' hyperthyroidism that later progressed to Graves' ophthalmopathy. The DNA of the CDR3 is TGTGCCAGCAGTTACTCAGGGATTAACGGAAACACCATATATTTT. It codes for CASSYSGINGNTIYF.